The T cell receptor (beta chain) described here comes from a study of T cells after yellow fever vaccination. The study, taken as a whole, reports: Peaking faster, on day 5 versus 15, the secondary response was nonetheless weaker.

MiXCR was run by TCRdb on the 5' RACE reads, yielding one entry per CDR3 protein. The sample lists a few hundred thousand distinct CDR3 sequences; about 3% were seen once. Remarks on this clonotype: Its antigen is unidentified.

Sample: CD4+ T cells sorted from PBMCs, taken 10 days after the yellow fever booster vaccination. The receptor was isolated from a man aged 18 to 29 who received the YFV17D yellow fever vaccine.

The CDR3 bases are TGCGCCAGCCACCCACGGGGTGGGGGAAATCAGCCCCAGCATTTT. Its protein is CASHPRGGGNQPQHF. The V call is TRBV10-2, the J call TRBJ1-5; D possibly corresponds to TRBD1 (5 bases). CDR3 size: 15 residues. From germline, CDR1 is WSHSY and CDR2 SAAADI. The germline V and J ends were trimmed by 8 bases and 4 bases, with 18 bases remaining between them.